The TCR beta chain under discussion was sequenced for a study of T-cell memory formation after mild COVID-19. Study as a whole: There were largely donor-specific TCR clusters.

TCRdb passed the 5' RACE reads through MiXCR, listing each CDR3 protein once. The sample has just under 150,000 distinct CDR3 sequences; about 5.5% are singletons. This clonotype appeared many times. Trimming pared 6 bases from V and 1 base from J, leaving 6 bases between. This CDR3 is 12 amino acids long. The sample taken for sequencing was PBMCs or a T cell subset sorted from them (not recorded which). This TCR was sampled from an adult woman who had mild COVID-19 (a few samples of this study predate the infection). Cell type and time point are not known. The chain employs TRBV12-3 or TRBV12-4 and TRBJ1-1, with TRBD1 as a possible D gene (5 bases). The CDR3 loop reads CASRGTNTEAFF. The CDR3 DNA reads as TGTGCCAGCAGGGGGACGAACACTGAAGCTTTCTTT.